This TCR beta chain was recovered during a study of graft-versus-host responses after intestinal transplantation (dated by TCRdb to the early 2020s). In the study overall: Recipients received multivisceral, liver-intestinal, or isolated intestinal transplants. All recipients received anti-thymocyte globulin induction followed by maintenance tacrolimus and steroids for around three years. After intestinal transplantation, graft-versus-host and host-versus-graft alloreactive T cell clones were followed in the graft, circulation and bone marrow using bulk TCR-beta CDR3 sequencing. Alloreactive clones were identified by sequencing pre-transplant mixed lymphocyte reaction products and comparing these products with unstimulated pre-transplant donor and recipient T cells. Of the roughly 25 intestinal transplant recipients enrolled in the cohort, one of whom was a retransplant, a few patients without pretransplant specimens were excluded. Donor T cell macrochimerism was defined as a peak of at least 4% donor T cells among recipient peripheral blood mononuclear cells. Samples from a few later patients were sequenced in-house on an Illumina MiSeq with MiXCR processing rather than by the commercial service.

The sample holds a few counts of this clone. Its antigen is unknown. The junction departs from germline at one end; a sequencing error may be responsible. Bone marrow was aspirated after transplant from the posterior iliac crest or another site chosen by the physician. Results the study describes overall, beyond this receptor: GvH clones were found in recipient bone marrow, and some of the GvH clones appeared earlier in ileal mucosa or blood, which is consistent with an intestinal mucosal origin. In patients with donor T cell macrochimerism, the allografts had high GvH to HvG T cell clonal ratios. Early after transplant, peak levels of circulating GvH clones were associated with declines in HvG clones. The relatively low number and heterogeneity of intestinal transplant patients limited the conclusions.

The germline V gene provides CDR1 LGHNA and CDR2 YNFKEQ. The CDR3 has 17 amino acids, counting the end cysteine and phenylalanine. Only CDR3 DNA remains: 51 bases, in frame from the first base. Libraries were built with the immunoSEQ multiplex PCR assay. For most patients, high-throughput TCR-beta CDR3 sequencing of genomic DNA was performed by Adaptive Biotechnologies. The paper's processing steps were these. Adaptive's ImmunoSEQ software supplied the TCR sequencing data for 15 to 20 patients, while MiXCR and VDJtools were used to process a few other patients. CDR3 nucleotide sequences shared between donor and recipient were removed because their origin could not be assigned. At least 2-fold expansion over unstimulated cells and a minimum CFSE-low frequency of 0.002% (template counts) or 0.001% (read counts) were required for clones to be classified as alloreactive. A clone was considered mappable if detected in the sequenced pre-transplant spleen, lymph node, or MLR CFSE-low populations of the donor or recipient. Cumulative frequency of alloreactive clones was calculated as a percentage of all sequences weighted by copy number. Entries here come from immuneACCESS through TCRdb and include only in-frame sequences with V and J called. Some clones fail to appear in such tables; in the studies checked, an unresolved V gene covers under half of the shortfall, and the cause of the remainder is unknown. V and J calls and clone size follow that table, whereas D and trimming were derived from the DNA. Counted in this sample were roughly 17,000 clones; roughly 86% of them appeared once. The ten biggest clones cover 40% to 65% of the sample.

The TCR was taken from a human patient who received an intestinal transplant, so some T cells may come from the graft donor. Material: bone marrow, obtained roughly 19 weeks after transplant. The rearranged chain carries TRBV4-2 and TRBJ2-2; possibly the D gene is TRBD2, per 7 matching bases. The nucleotide sequence is TGTGCCCGCAGCCAAGATAGAGAGGGGGGGATGACCGGGGAGCTGTTTTTT. Its amino acids are CARSQDREGGMTGELFF.